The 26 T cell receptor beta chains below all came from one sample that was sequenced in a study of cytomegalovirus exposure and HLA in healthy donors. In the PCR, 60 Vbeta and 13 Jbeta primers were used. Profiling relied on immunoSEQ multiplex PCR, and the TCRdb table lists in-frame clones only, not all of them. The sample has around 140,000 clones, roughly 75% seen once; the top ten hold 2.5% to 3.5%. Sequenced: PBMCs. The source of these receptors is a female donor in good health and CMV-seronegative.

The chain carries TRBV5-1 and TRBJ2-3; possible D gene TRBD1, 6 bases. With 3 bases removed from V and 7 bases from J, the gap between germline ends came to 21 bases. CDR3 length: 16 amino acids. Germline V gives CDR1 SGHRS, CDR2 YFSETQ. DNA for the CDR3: TGCGCCAGCAGCTACATGGGGGACACCGGATCGTATACGCAGTATTTT. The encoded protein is CASSYMGDTGSYTQYF.

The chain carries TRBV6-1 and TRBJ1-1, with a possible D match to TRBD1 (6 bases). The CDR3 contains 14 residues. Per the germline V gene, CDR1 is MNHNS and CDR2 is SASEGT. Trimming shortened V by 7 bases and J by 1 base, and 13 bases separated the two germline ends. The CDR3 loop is CASTFTQGNTEAFF. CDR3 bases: TGTGCCAGCACCTTTACACAGGGGAACACTGAAGCTTTCTTT.

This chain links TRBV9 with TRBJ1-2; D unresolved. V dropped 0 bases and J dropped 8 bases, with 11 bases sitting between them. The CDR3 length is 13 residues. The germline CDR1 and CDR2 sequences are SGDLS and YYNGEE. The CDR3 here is CASSVVSGSGYTF. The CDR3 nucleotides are TGTGCCAGCAGCGTAGTCTCGGGAAGCGGCTACACCTTC.

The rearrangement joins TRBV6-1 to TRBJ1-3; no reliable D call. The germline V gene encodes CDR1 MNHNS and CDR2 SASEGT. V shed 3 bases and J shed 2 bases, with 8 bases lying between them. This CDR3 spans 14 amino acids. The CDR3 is CASSDIIAGNTIYF. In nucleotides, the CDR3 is TGTGCCAGCAGTGACATAATAGCTGGAAACACCATATATTTT.

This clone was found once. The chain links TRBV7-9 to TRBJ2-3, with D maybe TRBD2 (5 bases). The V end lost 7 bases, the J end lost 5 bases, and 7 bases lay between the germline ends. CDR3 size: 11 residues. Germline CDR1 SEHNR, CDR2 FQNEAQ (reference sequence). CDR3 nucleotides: TGTGCCAGCACGGCGGGAGATACGCAGTATTTT. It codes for CASTAGDTQYF.

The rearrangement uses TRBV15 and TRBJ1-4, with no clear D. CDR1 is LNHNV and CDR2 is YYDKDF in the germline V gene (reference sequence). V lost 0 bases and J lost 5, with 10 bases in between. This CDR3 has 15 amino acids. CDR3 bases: TGTGCCACCAGCAGAGACCCGACGGGGAATGAAAAACTGTTTTTT. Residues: CATSRDPTGNEKLFF. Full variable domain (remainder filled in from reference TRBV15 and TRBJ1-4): DAMVIQNPRYQVTQFGKPVTLSCSQTLNHNVMYWYQQKSSQAPKLLFHYYDKDFNNEADTPDNFQSRRPNTSFCFLDIRSPGLGDTAMYLCATSRDPTGNEKLFFGSGTQLSVL.

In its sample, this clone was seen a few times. The CDR3 sequence is CASSLNRAPDTEAFF. The CDR3, as DNA: TGCGCCAGCAGCCTTAACAGGGCTCCTGATACTGAAGCTTTCTTT. The rearrangement joins TRBV4-3 to TRBJ1-1; a weak D match, TRBD1 (6 bases). The germline V and J ends were trimmed by 4 bases and 5 bases, with 17 bases remaining between them. The CDR3 is made up of 15 amino acids. The germline CDR1 and CDR2 sequences are LGHNA and YSLEER.

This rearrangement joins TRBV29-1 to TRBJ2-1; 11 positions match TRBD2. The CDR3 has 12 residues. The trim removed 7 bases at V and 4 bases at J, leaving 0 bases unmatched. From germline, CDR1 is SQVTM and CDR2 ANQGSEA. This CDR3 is CSASGGYNEQFF. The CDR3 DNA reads TGCAGCGCTAGCGGGGGGTACAATGAGCAGTTCTTC.

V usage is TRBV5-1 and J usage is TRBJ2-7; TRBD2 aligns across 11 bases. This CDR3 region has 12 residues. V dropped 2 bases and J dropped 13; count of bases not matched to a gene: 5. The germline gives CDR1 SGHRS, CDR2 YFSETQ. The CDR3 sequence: CASSLSGTSGYF. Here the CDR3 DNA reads TGCGCCAGCAGCTTATCGGGGACTAGCGGATACTTC.

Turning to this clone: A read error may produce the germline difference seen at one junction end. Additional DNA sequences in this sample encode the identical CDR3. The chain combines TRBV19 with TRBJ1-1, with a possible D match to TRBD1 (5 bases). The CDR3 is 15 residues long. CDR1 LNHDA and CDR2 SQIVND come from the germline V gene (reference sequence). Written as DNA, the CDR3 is TGTGCCAGTAGTATAGCCGGGGGGAGCAACACTGAAGCTTTCTTC. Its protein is CASSIAGGSNTEAFF.

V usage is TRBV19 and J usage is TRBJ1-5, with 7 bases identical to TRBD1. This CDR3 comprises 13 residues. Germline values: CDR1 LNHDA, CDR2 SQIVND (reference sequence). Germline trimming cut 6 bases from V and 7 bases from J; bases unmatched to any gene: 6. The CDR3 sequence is CASSQGGRQPQHF. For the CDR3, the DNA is TGTGCCAGTAGCCAGGGGGGAAGGCAGCCCCAGCATTTT.

CDR3 residues: CASSPQGNSPLHF. The CDR3 nucleotides are TGTGCCAGCAGCCCACAGGGGAATTCACCCCTCCACTTT. The chain carries TRBV4-2 and TRBJ1-6; 7 bases match TRBD1. V was clipped by 4 bases and J by 7 bases; unmatched bases: 1. Germline V gene lookup returns CDR1 LGHNA and CDR2 YNFKEQ. The CDR3 runs 13 residues.

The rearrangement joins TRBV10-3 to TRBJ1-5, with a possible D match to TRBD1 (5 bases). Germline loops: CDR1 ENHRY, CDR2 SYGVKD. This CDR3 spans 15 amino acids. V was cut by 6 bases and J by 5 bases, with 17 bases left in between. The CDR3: CAIRGGPSNDQPQHF. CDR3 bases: TGTGCCATCAGGGGGGGACCTAGCAATGATCAGCCCCAGCATTTT.

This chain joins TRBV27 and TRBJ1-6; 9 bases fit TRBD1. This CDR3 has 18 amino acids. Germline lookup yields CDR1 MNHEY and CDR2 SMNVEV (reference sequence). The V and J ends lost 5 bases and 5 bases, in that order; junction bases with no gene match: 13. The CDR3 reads CASSHSSGWTGDNSPLHF. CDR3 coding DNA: TGTGCCAGCAGTCACTCTTCCGGGTGGACAGGGGATAATTCACCCCTCCACTTT.

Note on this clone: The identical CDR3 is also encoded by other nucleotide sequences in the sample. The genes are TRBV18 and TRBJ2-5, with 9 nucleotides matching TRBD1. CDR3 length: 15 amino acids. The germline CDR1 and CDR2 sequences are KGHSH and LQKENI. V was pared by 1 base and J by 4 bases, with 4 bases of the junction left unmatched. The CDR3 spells CASSPLRQGVETQYF. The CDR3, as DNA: TGTGCCAGCTCACCACTTCGACAGGGGGTAGAGACCCAGTACTTC.

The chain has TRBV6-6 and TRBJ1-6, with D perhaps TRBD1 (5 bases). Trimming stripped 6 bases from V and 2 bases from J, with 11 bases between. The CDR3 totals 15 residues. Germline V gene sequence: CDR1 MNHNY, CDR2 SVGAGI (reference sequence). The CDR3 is CASSSRTTYNSPLHF. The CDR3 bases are TGTGCCAGCAGCTCCAGGACAACCTATAATTCACCCCTCCACTTT.

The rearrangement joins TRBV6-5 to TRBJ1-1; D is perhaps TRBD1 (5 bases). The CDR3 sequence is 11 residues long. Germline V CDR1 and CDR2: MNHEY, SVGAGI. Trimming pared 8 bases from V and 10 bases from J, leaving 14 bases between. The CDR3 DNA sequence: TGTGCCAGCTTTCGGACAAGACGAGCTTTCTTT. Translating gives CASFRTRRAFF.

The CDR3 DNA sequence: TGTGCCAGCAGTTTATCTGGGGGCCAAGGTCAGCCCCAGCATTTT. Translated: CASSLSGGQGQPQHF. V and J are TRBV28 and TRBJ1-5; D might be TRBD1 (6 bases). Germline CDR1 is MDHEN and CDR2 is SYDVKM. The CDR3 has 15 residues. Between the trimmed V and J ends, which lost 1 base and 6 bases, there was a span of 13 bases.

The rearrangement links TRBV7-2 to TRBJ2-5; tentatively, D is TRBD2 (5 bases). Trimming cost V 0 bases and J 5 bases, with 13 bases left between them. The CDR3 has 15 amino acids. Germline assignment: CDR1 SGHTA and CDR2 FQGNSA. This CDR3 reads CASSLAASYVETQYF. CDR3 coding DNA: TGTGCCAGCAGCTTAGCGGCTAGCTACGTGGAGACCCAGTACTTC.

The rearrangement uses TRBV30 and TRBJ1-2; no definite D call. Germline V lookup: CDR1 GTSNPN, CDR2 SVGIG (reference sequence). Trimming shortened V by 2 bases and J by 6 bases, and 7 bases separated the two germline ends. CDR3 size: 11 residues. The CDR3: CAWSRENGYTF. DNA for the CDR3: TGTGCCTGGAGTAGGGAGAATGGCTACACCTTC.

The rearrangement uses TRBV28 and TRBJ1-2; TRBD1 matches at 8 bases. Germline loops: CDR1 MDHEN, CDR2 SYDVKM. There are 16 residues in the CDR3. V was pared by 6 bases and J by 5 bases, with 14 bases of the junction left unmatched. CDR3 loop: CASRPRTGSNGYGYTF. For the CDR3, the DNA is TGTGCCAGCAGACCGAGGACAGGGTCGAACGGTTATGGCTACACCTTC.

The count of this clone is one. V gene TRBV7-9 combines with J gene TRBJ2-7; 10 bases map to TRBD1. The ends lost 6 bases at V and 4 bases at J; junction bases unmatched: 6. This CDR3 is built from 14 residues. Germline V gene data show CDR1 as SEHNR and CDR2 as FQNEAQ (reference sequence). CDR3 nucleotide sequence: TGTGCCAGCAGAGGACAGGGGGGATTTTACGAGCAGTACTTC. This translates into CASRGQGGFYEQYF.

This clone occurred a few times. The CDR3 region has the DNA TGTGCCAGCAGACCTACAGGGCTAGAAGGAAACACCATATATTTT. Translation: CASRPTGLEGNTIYF. This chain uses TRBV28 with TRBJ1-3, with D possibly TRBD1 on 6 matching bases. Trimming took 6 bases from V and 4 from J, leaving 16 bases between them. The CDR3 is 15 residues long. Germline V lookup: CDR1 MDHEN, CDR2 SYDVKM.

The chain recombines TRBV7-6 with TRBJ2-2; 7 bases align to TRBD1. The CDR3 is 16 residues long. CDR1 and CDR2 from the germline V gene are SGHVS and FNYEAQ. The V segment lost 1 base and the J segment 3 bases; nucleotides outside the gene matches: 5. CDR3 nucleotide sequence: TGTGCCAGCAGCTTAGGGGACAGACCAGACACCGGGGAGCTGTTTTTT. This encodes CASSLGDRPDTGELFF.

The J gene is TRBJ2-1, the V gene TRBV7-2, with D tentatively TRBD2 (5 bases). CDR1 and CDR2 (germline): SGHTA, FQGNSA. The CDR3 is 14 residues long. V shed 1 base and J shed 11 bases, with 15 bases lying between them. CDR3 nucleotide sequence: TGTGCCAGCAGCTTAGTATCGGTTGGGAGTAAGCAGTTCTTC. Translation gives CASSLVSVGSKQFF.

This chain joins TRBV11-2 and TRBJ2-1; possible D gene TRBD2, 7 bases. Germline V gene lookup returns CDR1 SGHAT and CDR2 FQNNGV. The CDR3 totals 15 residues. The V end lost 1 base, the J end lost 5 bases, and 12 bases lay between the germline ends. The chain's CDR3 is CASSLVGGANNEQFF. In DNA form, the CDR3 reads TGTGCCAGCAGCTTAGTGGGGGGGGCGAACAATGAGCAGTTCTTC.